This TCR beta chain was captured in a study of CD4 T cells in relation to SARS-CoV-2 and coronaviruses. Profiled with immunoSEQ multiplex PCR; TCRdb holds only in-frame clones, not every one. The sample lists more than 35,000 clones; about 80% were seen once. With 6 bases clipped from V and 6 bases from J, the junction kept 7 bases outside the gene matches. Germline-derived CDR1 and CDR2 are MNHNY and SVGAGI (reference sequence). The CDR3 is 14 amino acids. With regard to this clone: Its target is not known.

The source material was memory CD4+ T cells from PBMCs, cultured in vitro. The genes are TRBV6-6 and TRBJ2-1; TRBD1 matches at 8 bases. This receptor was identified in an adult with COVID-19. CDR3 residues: CASRRTGKGNEQFF. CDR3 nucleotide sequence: TGTGCCAGCAGGCGGACAGGGAAGGGCAATGAGCAGTTCTTC.